Given below is one T cell receptor (beta chain) in context. TCRdb's copy holds only in-frame clones and misses some; the assay was immunoSEQ multiplex PCR. The data show roughly 10,000 clones, approximately 73% seen once. Sample treatment: randomized to nivolumab then ipilimumab (arm A) or the reverse (arm B). None of the patients previously received DNA-damaging chemotherapy. From thawed PBMCs, live CD3+CD8+ cells negative for CD19 and CD56 were sorted. This sample is part of a study of sequential checkpoint blockade in melanoma. Study at large: Arm A got nivolumab then ipilimumab; arm B the reverse, 1:1. Each arm's sequence ended with maintenance nivolumab.

The CDR3 has 14 amino acids. CDR1 is MDHEN and CDR2 is SYDVKM in the germline V gene. V was cut by 2 bases and J by 0 bases, with 5 bases left in between. The chain carries TRBV28 and TRBJ1-5; no clear D. The clonotype was recovered from a human donor with melanoma. Source: CD8+ T cells sorted from blood (inferred from file names), taken from a patient given nivolumab and ipilimumab in sequence. The CDR3 reads CASSLPLSNQPQHF. Written as DNA, the CDR3 is TGTGCCAGCAGTTTACCACTTAGCAATCAGCCCCAGCATTTT.